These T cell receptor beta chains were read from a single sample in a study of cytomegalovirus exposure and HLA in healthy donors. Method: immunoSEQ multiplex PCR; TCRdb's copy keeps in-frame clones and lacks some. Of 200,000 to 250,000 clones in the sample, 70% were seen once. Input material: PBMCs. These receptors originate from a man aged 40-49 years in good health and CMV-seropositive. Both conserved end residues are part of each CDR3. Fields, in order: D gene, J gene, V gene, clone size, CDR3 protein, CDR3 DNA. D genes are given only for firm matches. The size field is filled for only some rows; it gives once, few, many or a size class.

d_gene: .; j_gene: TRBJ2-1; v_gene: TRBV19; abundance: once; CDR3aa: CASSQQGPHNEQFF; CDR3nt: TGTGCCAGTAGTCAACAGGGACCACACAATGAGCAGTTCTTC
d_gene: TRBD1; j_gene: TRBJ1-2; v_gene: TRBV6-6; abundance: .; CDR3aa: CASSPGQSYGYTF; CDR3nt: TGTGCCAGCAGCCCGGGACAGAGCTATGGCTACACCTTC
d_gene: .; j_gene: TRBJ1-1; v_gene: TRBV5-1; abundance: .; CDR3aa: CASSLGPEAFF; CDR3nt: TGCGCCAGCAGCTTGGGGCCTGAAGCTTTCTTT
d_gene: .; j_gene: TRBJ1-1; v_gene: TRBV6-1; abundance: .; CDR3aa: CASRGPGQPEAFF; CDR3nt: TGTGCCAGCAGAGGCCCAGGGCAGCCTGAAGCTTTCTTT
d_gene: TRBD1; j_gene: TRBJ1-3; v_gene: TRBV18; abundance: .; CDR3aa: CASSPDRDGNTIYF; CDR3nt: TGTGCCAGCTCACCCGACAGGGATGGAAACACCATATATTTT
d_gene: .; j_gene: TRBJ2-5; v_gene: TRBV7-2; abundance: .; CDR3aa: CASSLVAGQSTTREQYF; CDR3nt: TGTGCCAGCAGCTTAGTGGCGGGACAGAGTACGACCCGGGAGCAGTACTTC
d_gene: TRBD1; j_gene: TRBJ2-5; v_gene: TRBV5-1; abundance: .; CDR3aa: CASSTPGQGAQETQYF; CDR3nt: TGCGCCAGCAGCACCCCGGGACAGGGGGCGCAGGAGACCCAGTACTTC
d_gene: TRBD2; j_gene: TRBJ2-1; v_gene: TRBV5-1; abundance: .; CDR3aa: CASSLTSGIYNEQFF; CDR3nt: TGCGCCAGCAGCTTGACTAGCGGGATATACAATGAGCAGTTCTTC
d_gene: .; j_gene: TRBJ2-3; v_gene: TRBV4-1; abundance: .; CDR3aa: CASSQDGGTDTQYF; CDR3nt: TGCGCCAGCAGCCAAGACGGGGGCACAGATACGCAGTATTTT
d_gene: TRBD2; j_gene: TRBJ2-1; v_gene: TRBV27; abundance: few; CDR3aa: CASRTGTSGVHEQFF; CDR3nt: TGTGCCAGCAGAACCGGGACTAGCGGGGTGCATGAGCAGTTCTTC
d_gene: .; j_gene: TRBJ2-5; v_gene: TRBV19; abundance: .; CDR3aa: CASKGRTAQETQYF; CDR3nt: TGTGCCAGTAAGGGACGGACAGCGCAAGAGACCCAGTACTTC
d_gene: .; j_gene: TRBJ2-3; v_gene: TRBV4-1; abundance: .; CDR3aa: CASSQEARGDTQYF; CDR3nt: TGCGCCAGCAGCCAAGAGGCCAGGGGAGATACGCAGTATTTT
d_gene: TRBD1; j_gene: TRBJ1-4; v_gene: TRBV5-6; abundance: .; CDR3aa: CASSTRGLEEKLFF; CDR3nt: TGTGCCAGCAGCACAAGGGGGCTGGAGGAAAAACTGTTTTTT
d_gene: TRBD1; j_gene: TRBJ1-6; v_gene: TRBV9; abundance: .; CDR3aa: CASTLGRGLSPLHF; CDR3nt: TGTGCCAGCACCCTAGGCAGGGGGCTTTCACCCCTCCACTTT
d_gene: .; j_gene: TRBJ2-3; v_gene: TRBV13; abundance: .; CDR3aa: CASSTSTDTQYF; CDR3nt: TGTGCCAGCAGCACTAGTACAGATACGCAGTATTTT
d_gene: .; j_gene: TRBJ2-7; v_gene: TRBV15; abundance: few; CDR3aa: CATSREVNGVEQYF; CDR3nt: TGTGCCACCAGCAGAGAGGTCAACGGAGTCGAGCAGTACTTC
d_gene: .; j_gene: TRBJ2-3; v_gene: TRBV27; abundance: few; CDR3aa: CASTKLLTDTQYF; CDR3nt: TGTGCCAGCACCAAACTTCTCACAGATACGCAGTATTTT
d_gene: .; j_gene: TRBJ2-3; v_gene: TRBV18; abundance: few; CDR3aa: CASSPPLVDTQYF; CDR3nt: TGTGCCAGCTCACCACCACTAGTTGATACGCAGTATTTT
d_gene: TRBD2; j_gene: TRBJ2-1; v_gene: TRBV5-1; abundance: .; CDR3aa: CASSPVSGGAPGTNEQFF; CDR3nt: TGCGCCAGCAGCCCCGTGAGCGGGGGGGCCCCGGGAACAAATGAGCAGTTCTTC
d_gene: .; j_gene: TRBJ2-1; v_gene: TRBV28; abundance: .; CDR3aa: CASSPYRLPTEQFF; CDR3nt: TGTGCCAGCAGTCCCTACCGACTCCCTACGGAGCAGTTCTTC
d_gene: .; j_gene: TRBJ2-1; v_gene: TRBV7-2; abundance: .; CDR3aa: CASRLTSSSYNEQFF; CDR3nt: TGTGCCAGCAGGCTAACTTCGAGCTCCTACAATGAGCAGTTCTTC
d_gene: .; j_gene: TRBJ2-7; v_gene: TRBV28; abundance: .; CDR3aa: CASRLPRREQYF; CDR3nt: TGTGCCAGCAGGTTACCGAGGAGGGAGCAGTACTTC
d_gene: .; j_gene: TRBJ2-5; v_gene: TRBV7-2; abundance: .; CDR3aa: CASSLDVGVTQYF; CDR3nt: TGTGCCAGCAGCTTAGACGTCGGGGTCACCCAGTACTTC
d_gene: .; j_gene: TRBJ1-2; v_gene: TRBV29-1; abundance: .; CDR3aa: CSVVSRGPNYGYTF; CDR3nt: TGCAGCGTTGTCTCCCGCGGGCCCAACTATGGCTACACCTTC
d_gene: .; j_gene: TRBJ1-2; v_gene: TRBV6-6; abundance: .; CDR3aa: CASSSPPPGGYTF; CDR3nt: TGTGCCAGCAGTTCCCCCCCTCCCGGTGGCTACACCTTC
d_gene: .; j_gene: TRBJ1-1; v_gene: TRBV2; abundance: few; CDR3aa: CASSPLQGRTEAFF; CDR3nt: TGTGCCAGCAGCCCACTACAGGGACGGACTGAAGCTTTCTTT
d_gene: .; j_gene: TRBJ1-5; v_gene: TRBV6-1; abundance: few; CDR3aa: CASSEGGYSNQPQHF; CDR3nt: TGTGCCAGCAGTGAAGGAGGCTACAGCAATCAGCCCCAGCATTTT
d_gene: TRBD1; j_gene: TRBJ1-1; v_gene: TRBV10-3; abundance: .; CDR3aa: CAISDPSKDRVTEAFF; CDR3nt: TGTGCCATCAGTGATCCAAGTAAGGACAGGGTTACTGAAGCTTTCTTT